Each of the 18 T cell receptor beta chains below was sequenced from the same sample in a study of shared clonotypes between healthy human individuals. CD45RO negativity and positive selection for CCR7 defined naive CD8 cells, a population that excluded terminally differentiated effector memory CD45RA+ cells. TCRdb keeps only in-frame clones here, not all; method: immunoSEQ multiplex PCR. The sample consists of around 2.1 million clones, about 93% of them appearing once. Material: naive CD8+ T cells from PBMCs. Receptors originate from a man aged 18 to 30 in good health. Some clones in this sample may be carry-over from other donors' samples.

The chain combines TRBV19 with TRBJ2-2, with D possibly TRBD1 on 5 matching bases. The CDR3 totals 15 residues. V gave up 6 bases and J gave up 6 bases, with 17 bases separating them. Germline V CDR1 and CDR2: LNHDA, SQIVND (reference sequence). CDR3 in amino acids: CASSDSFLISGELFF. In DNA form, the CDR3 reads TGTGCCAGTAGCGACAGCTTTTTAATCTCCGGGGAGCTGTTTTTT. The whole variable domain, filled in from reference TRBV19 and TRBJ2-2, reads DGGITQSPKYLFRKEGQNVTLSCEQNLNHDAMYWYRQDPGQGLRLIYYSQIVNDFQKGDIAEGYSVSREKKESFPLTVTSAQKNPTAFYLCASSDSFLISGELFFGEGSRLTVL.

The J gene is TRBJ2-2, the V gene TRBV9, with TRBD1 as a possible D gene (5 bases). The CDR3 length is 15 residues. Deletions cut 1 base from V and 3 bases from J, with 10 bases between. CDR1 is SGDLS and CDR2 is YYNGEE in the germline V gene. In DNA, the CDR3 is TGTGCCAGCAGCGTACAGGGTGGCTACACCGGGGAGCTGTTTTTT. Its translation is CASSVQGGYTGELFF.

This sequence joins TRBV28 and TRBJ1-1; D perhaps matches TRBD1 (6 bases). V lost 8 bases to trimming and J lost 0 bases, with 10 bases between them. In germline, CDR1 is MDHEN, CDR2 SYDVKM. This CDR3 has 13 amino acids. The CDR3 nucleotides are TGTGCCAGCGGGACACCGATGAACACTGAAGCTTTCTTT. Translating gives CASGTPMNTEAFF.

The chain has TRBV7-2 and TRBJ2-7, with D uncertain. V was clipped by 1 base and J by 3 bases, with 4 bases between them. CDR1 is SGHTA and CDR2 is FQGNSA in the germline V gene. CDR3 length: 12 residues. The CDR3 loop is CASSLVFYEQYF. The CDR3 DNA is TGTGCCAGCAGCTTAGTTTTCTACGAGCAGTACTTC.

This clone was detected only once. Other DNA sequences within the sample encode an identical CDR3. The chain joins TRBV29-1 to TRBJ2-7; no definite D call. Trimming removed 6 bases at V and 4 bases at J, with 13 bases between. The CDR3 runs 12 residues. Germline V gene data show CDR1 as SQVTM and CDR2 as ANQGSEA. CDR3 sequence reads: CSVELGSYEQYF. The CDR3 nucleotides read TGCAGCGTCGAGCTCGGATCTTACGAGCAGTACTTC.

The chain has TRBV28 and TRBJ1-4; D is unclear. The CDR3 is made up of 17 amino acids. Germline V gene data show CDR1 as MDHEN and CDR2 as SYDVKM. The V end was cut by 4 bases, the J end by 3 bases, with 18 bases between. The CDR3 sequence is CASSSLRVQRSNEKLFF. The CDR3 bases are TGTGCCAGCAGTTCCCTTCGGGTACAGAGATCTAATGAAAAACTGTTTTTT.

The chain recombines TRBV29-1 with TRBJ2-7, with a tentative D call TRBD1 (6 bases). This CDR3 spans 13 amino acids. The V gene's germline CDR1 is SQVTM and CDR2 ANQGSEA. With 2 bases removed from V and 1 base from J, the gap between germline ends came to 9 bases. The CDR3 nucleotides read TGCAGCGTTGAAATAGGGGGATCCTACGAGCAGTACTTC. This translates into CSVEIGGSYEQYF.

This clone was seen a handful of times. The CDR3 spells CASGGVAEAFF. The CDR3 DNA is TGTGCGTCAGGGGGCGTCGCTGAAGCTTTCTTT. The rearrangement uses TRBV7-9 and TRBJ1-1; 8 nucleotides match TRBD1. CDR3 length: 11 residues. Looked up from germline, CDR1 is SEHNR and CDR2 is FQNEAQ (reference sequence).

V gene TRBV9 combines with J gene TRBJ1-1; D uncertain. The CDR3 loop spans 13 amino acids. The V gene lost 4 bases and the J gene lost 3 bases, with 10 bases spanning the gap. Germline V CDR1 and CDR2: SGDLS, YYNGEE. Here the CDR3 reads CASSPGSDTEAFF. Here the CDR3 DNA reads TGTGCCAGCAGCCCCGGGTCGGACACTGAAGCTTTCTTT. The variable domain in full, completed from reference TRBV9 and TRBJ1-1, reads DSGVTQTPKHLITATGQRVTLRCSPRSGDLSVYWYQQSLDQGLQFLIQYYNGEERAKGNILERFSAQQFPDLHSELNLSSLELGDSALYFCASSPGSDTEAFFGQGTRLTVV.

The V and J genes are TRBV27 and TRBJ2-5; tentative D call: TRBD2 (6 bases). Trimming left V 3 bases short and J 4 bases short, with 12 bases between. Per germline, CDR1 MNHEY and CDR2 SMNVEV (reference sequence). The CDR3 loop spans 14 amino acids. CDR3 DNA: TGTGCCAGCAGTTTGCTCGGGAGTTTAGAGACCCAGTACTTC. Translating gives CASSLLGSLETQYF.

This sequence joins TRBV7-8 and TRBJ2-3; D is ambiguous. The CDR3 is 14 residues long. Germline CDR1 reads SGHVS; CDR2 reads FQNEAQ. Trimming left V 3 bases short and J 2 bases short, with 9 bases between. The CDR3: CASSFLSLTDTQYF. CDR3 nucleotide sequence: TGTGCCAGCAGCTTTTTGTCGCTCACAGATACGCAGTATTTT.

This clone is a singleton in its sample. The gene calls are TRBV15 and TRBJ2-2; no definite D call. Trimming cost V 0 bases and J 8 bases, with 13 bases left between them. From germline, CDR1 is LNHNV and CDR2 YYDKDF (reference sequence). The CDR3 contains 15 residues. The chain's CDR3 is CATSRDPVGRGELFF. In DNA, the CDR3 is TGTGCCACCAGCAGAGATCCGGTGGGTCGGGGGGAGCTGTTTTTT.

The chain joins TRBV27 to TRBJ1-2; D not resolved. From germline, CDR1 is MNHEY and CDR2 SMNVEV (reference sequence). V was shortened by 1 base and J by 5 bases, with 14 bases between the two germline ends. This CDR3 is 15 amino acids long. CDR3 region: CASSLLTGIGYGYTF. In DNA form, the CDR3 reads TGTGCCAGCAGTTTATTAACGGGAATTGGGTATGGCTACACCTTC.

The CDR3 nucleotides are TGTGCCAGCAGCCAAGAGCGTTCGCTTTTTAAAATTTACAATGAGCAGTTCTTC. Translating it yields CASSQERSLFKIYNEQFF. V gene TRBV14 combines with J gene TRBJ2-1; D is unresolved. CDR3 length: 18 amino acids. V lost 0 bases and J lost 4, with 19 bases in between. CDR1 SGHDN and CDR2 FVKESK come from the germline V gene.

As for this clone: Other DNA sequences in this sample translate to the same CDR3. This rearrangement joins TRBV27 to TRBJ2-7; D possibly uses TRBD1 or TRBD2 (7 bases each). This CDR3 has 16 residues. The V end lost 0 bases, the J end lost 2 bases, and 14 bases lay between the germline ends. Germline CDR1 and CDR2: MNHEY and SMNVEV (reference sequence). CDR3 DNA sequence: TGTGCCAGCAGTTTATCAGCGGGGACAGTGACCTACGAGCAGTACTTC. This gives the protein CASSLSAGTVTYEQYF.

V is TRBV27 and J is TRBJ1-1; 8 nucleotides agree with TRBD1. Germline CDR1 reads MNHEY; CDR2 reads SMNVEV (reference sequence). The CDR3 has 14 residues. The V gene end was trimmed by 2 bases and the J gene end by 6 bases; junction bases not matched to a gene: 5. In nucleotides, the CDR3 is TGTGCCAGCAGTTTAGGGACAGGTACTGCTGAAGCTTTCTTT. Translating it yields CASSLGTGTAEAFF.

CDR3 in amino acids: CATSREGLEGYTF. The CDR3 DNA reads as TGTGCCACCAGCAGAGAGGGGCTGGAAGGCTACACCTTC. This chain links TRBV15 with TRBJ1-2; D is possibly TRBD1 (5 bases). Trimming left V 0 bases short and J 8 bases short, with 10 bases between. The CDR3 covers 13 residues. Germline CDR1 reads LNHNV; CDR2 reads YYDKDF (reference sequence).

The V call is TRBV19, the J call TRBJ1-2; D is perhaps TRBD1 (5 bases). The CDR3 is made up of 13 amino acids. Germline V lookup: CDR1 LNHDA, CDR2 SQIVND (reference sequence). Trimming took off 6 bases at V and 6 bases at J, with 14 bases between the two ends. The DNA of the CDR3 is TGTGCCAGTAGCCATGCCAGGGCTGATGGCTACACCTTC. It translates to CASSHARADGYTF. Filled out from reference TRBV19 and TRBJ1-2, the complete variable domain reads DGGITQSPKYLFRKEGQNVTLSCEQNLNHDAMYWYRQDPGQGLRLIYYSQIVNDFQKGDIAEGYSVSREKKESFPLTVTSAQKNPTAFYLCASSHARADGYTFGSGTRLTVV.